The clone carrying this T cell receptor (beta chain) has only a few counts. Antigen unknown. The CDR3 extends over 13 amino acids. Trimming took off 7 bases at V and 7 bases at J, with 14 bases between the two ends. Germline V gene lookup returns CDR1 SNHLY and CDR2 FYNNEI. These data originate in a study of response to subunit inactivated influenza vaccine. TCRdb processed the RT-PCR reads anew with MiXCR; each CDR3 protein has one entry. The sample comprises approximately 700,000 distinct CDR3 sequences, roughly 14% of which are singletons, and 6% to 7% rests with the top ten. General observations from the study: Each seasonal influenza vaccination, the authors suggested, recruits few new T cells.

The TCR sequence derives from a man aged 50 or older who received an inactivated influenza vaccine. The chain recombines TRBV2 with TRBJ1-5; D remains ambiguous. The sequencing here drew on PBMCs from blood, taken around 15 days before vaccination. CDR3 sequence: CASIREPGQPQHF. The CDR3 nucleotides read TGTGCCAGCATCCGGGAGCCCGGGCAGCCCCAGCATTTT.